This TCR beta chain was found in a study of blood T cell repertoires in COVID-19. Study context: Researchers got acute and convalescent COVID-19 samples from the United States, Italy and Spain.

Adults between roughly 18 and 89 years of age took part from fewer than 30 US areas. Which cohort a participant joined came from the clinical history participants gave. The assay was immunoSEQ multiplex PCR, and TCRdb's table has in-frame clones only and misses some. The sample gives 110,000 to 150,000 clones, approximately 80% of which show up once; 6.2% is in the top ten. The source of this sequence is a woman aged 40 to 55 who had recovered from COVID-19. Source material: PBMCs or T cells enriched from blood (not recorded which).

CDR3 residues: CASSLSSGNTIYF. CDR3 DNA: TGTGCCAGTAGTCTTAGCTCTGGAAACACCATATATTTT. This chain joins TRBV19 and TRBJ1-3; D is unresolved. The CDR3 loop spans 13 amino acids. Germline V gene lookup returns CDR1 LNHDA and CDR2 SQIVND (reference sequence). V lost 5 bases and J 0 bases, leaving 5 bases between the germline ends.